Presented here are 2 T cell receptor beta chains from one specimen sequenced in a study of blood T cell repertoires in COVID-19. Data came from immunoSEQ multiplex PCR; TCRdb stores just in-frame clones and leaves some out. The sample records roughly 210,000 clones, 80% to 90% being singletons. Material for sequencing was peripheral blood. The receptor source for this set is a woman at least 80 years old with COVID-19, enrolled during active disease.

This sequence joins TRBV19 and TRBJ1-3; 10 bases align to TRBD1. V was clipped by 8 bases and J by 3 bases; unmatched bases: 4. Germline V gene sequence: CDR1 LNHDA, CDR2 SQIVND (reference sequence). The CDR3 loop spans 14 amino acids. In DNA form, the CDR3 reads TGTGCCAGTTCCAGGACAGGGGGTGGAAACACCATATATTTT. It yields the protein CASSRTGGGNTIYF.

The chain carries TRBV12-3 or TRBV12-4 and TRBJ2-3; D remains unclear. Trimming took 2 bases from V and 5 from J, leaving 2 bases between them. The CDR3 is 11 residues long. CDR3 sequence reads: CASSLRDTQYF. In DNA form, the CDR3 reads TGTGCCAGCAGTTTACGAGATACGCAGTATTTT.